This TCR beta chain was documented in a study of early T cells in non-severe SARS-CoV-2 infection. Study as a whole: It was bulk RNA from unsorted whole blood that was sequenced, and the chains were unpaired. Findings and limits, study-wide: Matching against VDJdb likely underestimated virus-specific expansions, favoring anti-spike CD8.

This CDR3 comprises 12 residues. Germline V CDR1 and CDR2: SGHAT, FQNNGV. Trimming cost V 6 bases and J 8 bases, with 11 bases left between them. Each cDNA molecule carried a unique molecular identifier. One entry per CDR3 protein, called by TCRdb with MiXCR from the 5' RACE reads. The table lists tens of thousands of distinct CDR3 sequences, over 10% of them singletons. A word on this clonotype: Its antigen is unidentified. A much larger clone lies a single base off, so this may be a read error.

This chain joins TRBV11-2 and TRBJ2-1; D not certain. The material sequenced was whole blood. The source of this sequence is an adult who was a healthcare worker with PCR-confirmed SARS-CoV-2 infection or an uninfected control (not recorded which). The CDR3 nucleotides are TGTGCCAGCAGTTTTTCCGGGCATGAGCAGTTCTTC. It translates to CASSFSGHEQFF.